This T cell receptor beta chain was obtained from a study of CD8 T cells in ankylosing spondylitis. The study, taken as a whole, reports: As reported, disease-linked clones showed significant enrichment in matched ankylosing spondylitis synovial fluid. Disease-linked clones, CD8+, were relatively rare in peripheral blood. Seemingly distinctive of ankylosing spondylitis blood was a TCR beta motif formed by eight highly homologous variants.

5'-RACE, quantitative and with molecular barcodes, yielded the TCR beta libraries. Using its own MiXCR run on the 5' RACE reads, TCRdb lists one record per CDR3 protein. The sample lists 200,000 or so distinct CDR3 sequences, 13% occurring once. There are many counts of this clonotype. As yet, its antigen is unknown. CDR1 and CDR2 from the germline V gene are MNHNS and SASEGT. The CDR3 is 14 amino acids. Trimming took 6 bases from V and 4 from J; bases not matched to a gene: 6. Sequenced sample: blood, either unsorted or a sorted T cell fraction (not recorded which). The V call is TRBV6-1, the J call TRBJ2-7; TRBD1 aligns across 10 bases. The sequence derives from a female donor with ankylosing spondylitis or in good health (not recorded which). As DNA, the CDR3 is TGTGCCAGCAGCGACACGGGACAGGGGTACGAGCAGTACTTC. Protein sequence: CASSDTGQGYEQYF.